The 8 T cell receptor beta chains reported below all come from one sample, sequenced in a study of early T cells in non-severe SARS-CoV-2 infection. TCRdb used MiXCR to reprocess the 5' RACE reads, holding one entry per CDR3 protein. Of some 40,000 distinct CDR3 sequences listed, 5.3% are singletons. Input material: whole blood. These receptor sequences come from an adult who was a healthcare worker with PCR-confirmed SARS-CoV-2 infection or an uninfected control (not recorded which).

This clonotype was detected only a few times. Here the CDR3 reads CASRVQAGASTDTQYF. CDR3 nucleotide sequence: TGTGCCAGCAGGGTACAAGCGGGGGCCAGCACAGATACGCAGTATTTT. The V gene is TRBV7-2, the J gene TRBJ2-3; TRBD2 matches 8 bases. There are 16 residues in the CDR3. CDR1 and CDR2 (germline): SGHTA, FQGNSA. V gave up 6 bases and J gave up 0 bases; unmatched junction bases: 8.

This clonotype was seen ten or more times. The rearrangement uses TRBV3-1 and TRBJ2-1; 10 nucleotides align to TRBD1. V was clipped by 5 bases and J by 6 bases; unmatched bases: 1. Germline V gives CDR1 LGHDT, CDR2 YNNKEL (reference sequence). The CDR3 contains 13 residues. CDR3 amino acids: CASSGDRGNEQFF. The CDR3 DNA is TGTGCCAGCAGCGGGGACAGGGGCAATGAGCAGTTCTTC.

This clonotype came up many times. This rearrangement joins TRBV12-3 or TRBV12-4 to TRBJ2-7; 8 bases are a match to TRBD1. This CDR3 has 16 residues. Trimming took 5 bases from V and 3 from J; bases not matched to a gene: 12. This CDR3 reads CASSPGGQGGYYEQYF. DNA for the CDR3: TGTGCCAGCAGTCCTGGAGGACAGGGAGGTTACTACGAGCAGTACTTC.

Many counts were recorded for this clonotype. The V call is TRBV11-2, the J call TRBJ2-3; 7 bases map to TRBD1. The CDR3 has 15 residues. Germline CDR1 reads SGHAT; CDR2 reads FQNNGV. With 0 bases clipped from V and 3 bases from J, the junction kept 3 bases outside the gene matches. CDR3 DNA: TGTGCCAGCAGCTTAGAGGGACAGCGTACAGATACGCAGTATTTT. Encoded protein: CASSLEGQRTDTQYF.

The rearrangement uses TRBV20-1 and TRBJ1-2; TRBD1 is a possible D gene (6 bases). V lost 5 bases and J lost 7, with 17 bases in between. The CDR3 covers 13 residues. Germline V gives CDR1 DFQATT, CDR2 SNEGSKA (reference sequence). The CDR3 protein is CSASGGAARGYTF. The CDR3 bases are TGCAGTGCTTCCGGGGGGGCGGCGCGTGGCTACACCTTC.

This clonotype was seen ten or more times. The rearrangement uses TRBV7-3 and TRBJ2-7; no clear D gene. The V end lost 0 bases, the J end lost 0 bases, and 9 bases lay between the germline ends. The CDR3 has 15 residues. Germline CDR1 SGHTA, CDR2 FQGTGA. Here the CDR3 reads CASSLTPSGSYEQYF. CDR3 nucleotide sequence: TGTGCCAGCAGCTTAACCCCATCAGGCTCCTACGAGCAGTACTTC.

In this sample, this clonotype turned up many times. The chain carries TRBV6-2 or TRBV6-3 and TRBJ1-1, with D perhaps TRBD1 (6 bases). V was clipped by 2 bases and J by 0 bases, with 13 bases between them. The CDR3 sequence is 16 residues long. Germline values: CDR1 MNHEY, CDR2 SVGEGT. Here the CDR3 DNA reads TGTGCCAGCAGTTACCCCTGGGGGGACATGAACACTGAAGCTTTCTTT. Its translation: CASSYPWGDMNTEAFF.

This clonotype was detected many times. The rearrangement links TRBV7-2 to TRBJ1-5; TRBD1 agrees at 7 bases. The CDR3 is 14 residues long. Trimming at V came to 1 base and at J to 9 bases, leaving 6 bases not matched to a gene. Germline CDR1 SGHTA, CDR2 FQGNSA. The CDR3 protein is CASSLGTGAAPQHF. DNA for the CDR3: TGTGCCAGCAGCTTAGGCACAGGGGCCGCGCCCCAGCATTTT.